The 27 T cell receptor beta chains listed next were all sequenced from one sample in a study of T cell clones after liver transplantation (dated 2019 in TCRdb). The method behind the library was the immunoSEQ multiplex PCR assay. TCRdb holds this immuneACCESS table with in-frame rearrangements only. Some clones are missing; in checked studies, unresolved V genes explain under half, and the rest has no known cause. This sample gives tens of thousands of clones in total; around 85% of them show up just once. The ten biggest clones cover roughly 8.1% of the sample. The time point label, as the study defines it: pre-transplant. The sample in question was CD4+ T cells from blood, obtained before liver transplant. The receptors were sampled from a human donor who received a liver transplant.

The CDR3 DNA follows: TGCGCCAGCATCCCCCGACAGGGTGAAGCTTTCTTT. It specifies CASIPRQGEAFF. V gene TRBV5-1 combines with J gene TRBJ1-1; 7 bases match TRBD1. Germline V gives CDR1 SGHRS, CDR2 YFSETQ. The CDR3 contains 12 residues. Trimming at V came to 6 bases and at J to 7 bases, leaving 6 bases not matched to a gene.

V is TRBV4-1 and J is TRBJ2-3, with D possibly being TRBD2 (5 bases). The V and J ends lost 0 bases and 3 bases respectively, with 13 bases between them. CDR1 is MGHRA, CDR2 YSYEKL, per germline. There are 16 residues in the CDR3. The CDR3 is CASSQDLLLVTDTQYF. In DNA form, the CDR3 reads TGCGCCAGCAGCCAAGATCTGCTACTAGTAACAGATACGCAGTATTTT.

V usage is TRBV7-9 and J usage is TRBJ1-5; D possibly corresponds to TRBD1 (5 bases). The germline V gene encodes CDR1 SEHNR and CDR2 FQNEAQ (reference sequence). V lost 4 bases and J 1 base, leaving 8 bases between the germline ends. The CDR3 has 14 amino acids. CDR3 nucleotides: TGTGCCAGCAGCTATGCAGGGAGCAATCAGCCCCAGCATTTT. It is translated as CASSYAGSNQPQHF.

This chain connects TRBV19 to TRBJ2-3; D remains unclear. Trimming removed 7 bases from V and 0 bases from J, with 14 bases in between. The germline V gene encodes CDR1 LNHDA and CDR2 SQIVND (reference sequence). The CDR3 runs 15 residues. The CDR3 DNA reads TGTGCCAGTACCCCTTGCCGTTTTAGCACAGATACGCAGTATTTT. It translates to CASTPCRFSTDTQYF.

The CDR3 DNA reads as TGTGCCAGCAGCTTGAGCGGAACCTACAATGAGCAGTTCTTC. Translation gives CASSLSGTYNEQFF. This chain uses TRBV7-3 with TRBJ2-1; perhaps TRBD2 as D (5 bases). The CDR3 loop spans 14 amino acids. Germline V lookup: CDR1 SGHTA, CDR2 FQGTGA. V lost 3 bases and J 2 bases, leaving 8 bases between the germline ends.

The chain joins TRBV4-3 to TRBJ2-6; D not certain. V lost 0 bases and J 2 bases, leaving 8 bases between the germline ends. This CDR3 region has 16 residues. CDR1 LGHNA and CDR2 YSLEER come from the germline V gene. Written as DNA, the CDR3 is TGCGCCAGCAGCCAAGATTGGACCCCTGGGGCCAACGTCCTGACTTTC. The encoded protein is CASSQDWTPGANVLTF.

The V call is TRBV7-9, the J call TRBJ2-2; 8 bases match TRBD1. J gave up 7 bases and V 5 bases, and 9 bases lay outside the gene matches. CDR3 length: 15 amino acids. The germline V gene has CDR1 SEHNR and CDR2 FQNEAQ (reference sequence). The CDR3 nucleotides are TGTGCCAGCAGCCCACAACAGGGGGTCGGCGGGGAGCTGTTTTTT. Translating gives CASSPQQGVGGELFF. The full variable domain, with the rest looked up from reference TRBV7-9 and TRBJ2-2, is DTGVSQNPRHKITKRGQNVTFRCDPISEHNRLYWYRQTLGQGPEFLTYFQNEAQLEKSRLLSDRFSAERPKGSFSTLEIQRTEQGDSAMYLCASSPQQGVGGELFFGEGSRLTVL.

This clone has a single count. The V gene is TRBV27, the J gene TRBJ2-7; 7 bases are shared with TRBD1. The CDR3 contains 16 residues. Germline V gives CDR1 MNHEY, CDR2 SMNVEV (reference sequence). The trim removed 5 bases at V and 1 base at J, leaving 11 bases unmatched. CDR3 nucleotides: TGTGCCAGCAGTCTTACCCCTGCCAGGGGGTCCTACGAGCAGTACTTC. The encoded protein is CASSLTPARGSYEQYF.

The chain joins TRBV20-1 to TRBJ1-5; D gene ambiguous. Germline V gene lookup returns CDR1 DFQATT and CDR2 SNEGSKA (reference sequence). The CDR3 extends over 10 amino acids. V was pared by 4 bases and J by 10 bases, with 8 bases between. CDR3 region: CSAKTPPQHF. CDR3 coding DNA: TGCAGTGCTAAGACCCCTCCCCAGCATTTT.

The CDR3 sequence is CASSLPGTGDQPQHF. For the CDR3, the DNA is TGTGCCAGCAGTCTTCCCGGGACAGGGGATCAGCCCCAGCATTTT. The rearrangement uses TRBV28 and TRBJ1-5; 10 nucleotides line up with TRBD1. The CDR3 is made up of 15 amino acids. Germline V CDR1 and CDR2: MDHEN, SYDVKM. Trimming at V came to 5 bases and at J to 5 bases, leaving 6 bases not matched to a gene.

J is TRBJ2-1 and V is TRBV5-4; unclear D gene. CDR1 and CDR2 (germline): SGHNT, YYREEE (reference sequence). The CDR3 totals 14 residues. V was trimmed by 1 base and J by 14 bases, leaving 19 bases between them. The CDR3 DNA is TGTGCCAGCAGCTTGCGAACTGAGTCGTTGGAGAAGTTCTTC. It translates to CASSLRTESLEKFF.

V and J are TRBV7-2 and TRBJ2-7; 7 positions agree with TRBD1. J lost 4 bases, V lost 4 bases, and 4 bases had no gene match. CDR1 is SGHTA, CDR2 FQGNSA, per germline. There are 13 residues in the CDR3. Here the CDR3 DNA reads TGTGCCAGCAGCTCGCAACAGGGGTACGAGCAGTACTTC. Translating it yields CASSSQQGYEQYF.

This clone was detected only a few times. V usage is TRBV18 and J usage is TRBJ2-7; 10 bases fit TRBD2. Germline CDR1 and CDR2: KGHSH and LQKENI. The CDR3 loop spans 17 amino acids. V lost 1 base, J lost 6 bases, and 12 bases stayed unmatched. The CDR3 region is CASSPLSPAGGPLEQYF. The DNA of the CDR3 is TGTGCCAGCTCACCACTGTCCCCAGCGGGAGGGCCCCTCGAGCAGTACTTC.

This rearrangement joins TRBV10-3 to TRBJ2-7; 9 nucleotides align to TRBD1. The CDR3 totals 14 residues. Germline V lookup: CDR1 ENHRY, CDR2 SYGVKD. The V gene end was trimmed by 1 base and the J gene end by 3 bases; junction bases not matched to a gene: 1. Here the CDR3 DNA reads TGTGCCATCAGTGAGTGGGACAGGGACTACGAGCAGTACTTC. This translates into CAISEWDRDYEQYF.

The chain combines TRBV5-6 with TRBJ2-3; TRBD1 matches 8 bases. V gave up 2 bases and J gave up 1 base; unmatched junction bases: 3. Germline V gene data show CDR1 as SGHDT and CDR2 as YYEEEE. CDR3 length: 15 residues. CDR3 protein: CASSFLTGGTDTQYF. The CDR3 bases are TGTGCCAGCAGCTTCTTGACAGGGGGCACAGATACGCAGTATTTT.

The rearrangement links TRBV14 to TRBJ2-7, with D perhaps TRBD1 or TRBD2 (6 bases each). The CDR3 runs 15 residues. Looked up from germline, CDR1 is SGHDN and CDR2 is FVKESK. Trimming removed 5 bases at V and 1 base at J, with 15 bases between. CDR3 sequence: CASSWSGGGSYEQYF. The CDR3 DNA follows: TGTGCCAGCAGCTGGTCCGGAGGGGGGTCCTACGAGCAGTACTTC.

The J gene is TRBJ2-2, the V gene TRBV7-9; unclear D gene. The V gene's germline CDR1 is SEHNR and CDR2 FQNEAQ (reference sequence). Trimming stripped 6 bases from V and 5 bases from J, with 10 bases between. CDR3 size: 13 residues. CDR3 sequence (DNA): TGTGCCAGCAGAAACATGGGGACCGGGGAGCTGTTTTTT. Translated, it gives CASRNMGTGELFF.

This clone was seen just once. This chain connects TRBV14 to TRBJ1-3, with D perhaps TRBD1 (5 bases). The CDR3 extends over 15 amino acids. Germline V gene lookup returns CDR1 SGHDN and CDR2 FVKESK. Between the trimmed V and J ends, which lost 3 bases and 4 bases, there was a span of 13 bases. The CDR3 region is CASSHGGGVGNTIYF. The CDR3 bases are TGTGCCAGCAGCCACGGTGGAGGGGTCGGAAACACCATATATTTT. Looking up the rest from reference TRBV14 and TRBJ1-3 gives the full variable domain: EAGVTQFPSHSVIEKGQTVTLRCDPISGHDNLYWYRRVMGKEIKFLLHFVKESKQDESGMPNNRFLAERTGGTYSTLKVQPAELEDSGVYFCASSHGGGVGNTIYFGEGSWLTVV.

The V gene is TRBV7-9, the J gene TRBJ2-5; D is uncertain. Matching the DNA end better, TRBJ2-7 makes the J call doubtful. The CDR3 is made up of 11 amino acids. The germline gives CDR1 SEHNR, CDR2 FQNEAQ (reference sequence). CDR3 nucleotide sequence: TGTGCCAGCAGCTCACTATACGAGCAGTACTTC. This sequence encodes CASSSLYEQYF.

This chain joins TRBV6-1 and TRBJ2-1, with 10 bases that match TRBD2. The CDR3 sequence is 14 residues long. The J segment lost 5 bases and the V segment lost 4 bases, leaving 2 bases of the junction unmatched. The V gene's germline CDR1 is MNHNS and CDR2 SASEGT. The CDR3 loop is CASSGAGGDNEQFF. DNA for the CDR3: TGTGCCAGCAGTGGAGCGGGGGGGGACAATGAGCAGTTCTTC.

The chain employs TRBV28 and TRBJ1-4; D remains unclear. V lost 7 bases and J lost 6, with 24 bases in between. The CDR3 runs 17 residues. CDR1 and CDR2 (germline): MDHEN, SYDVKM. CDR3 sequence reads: CASTDSGKPTKDEKLFF. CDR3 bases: TGTGCCAGCACCGATAGCGGGAAACCGACTAAGGATGAAAAACTGTTTTTT.

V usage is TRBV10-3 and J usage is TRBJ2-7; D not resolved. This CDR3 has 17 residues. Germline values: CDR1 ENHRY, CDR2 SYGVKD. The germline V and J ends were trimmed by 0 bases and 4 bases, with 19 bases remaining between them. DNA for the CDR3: TGTGCCATCAGTGAGTCCCCCGTTCGATCCATCCTTTACGAGCAGTACTTC. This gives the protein CAISESPVRSILYEQYF.

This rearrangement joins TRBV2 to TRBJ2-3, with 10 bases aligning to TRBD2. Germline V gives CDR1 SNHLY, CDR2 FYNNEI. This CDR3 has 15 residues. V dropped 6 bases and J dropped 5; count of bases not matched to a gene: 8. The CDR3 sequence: CASRRERGGRDTQYF. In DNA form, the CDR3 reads TGTGCCAGCAGGCGAGAGCGGGGGGGCCGAGATACGCAGTATTTT. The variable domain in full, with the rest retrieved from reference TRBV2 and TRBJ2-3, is EPEVTQTPSHQVTQMGQEVILRCVPISNHLYFYWYRQILGQKVEFLVSFYNNEISEKSEIFDDQFSVERPDGSNFTLKIRSTKLEDSAMYFCASRRERGGRDTQYFGPGTRLTVL.

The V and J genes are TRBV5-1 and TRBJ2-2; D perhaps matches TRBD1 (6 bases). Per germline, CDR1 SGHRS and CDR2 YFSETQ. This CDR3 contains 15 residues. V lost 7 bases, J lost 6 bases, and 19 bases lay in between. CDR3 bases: TGCGCCAGCTCCCCCCTAGACAGGCTCTCCGGGGAGCTGTTTTTT. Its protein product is CASSPLDRLSGELFF.

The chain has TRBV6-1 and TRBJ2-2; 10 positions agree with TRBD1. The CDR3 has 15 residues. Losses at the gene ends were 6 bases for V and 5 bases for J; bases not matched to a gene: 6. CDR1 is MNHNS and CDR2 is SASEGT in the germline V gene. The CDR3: CASSPRQGATGELFF. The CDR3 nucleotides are TGTGCCAGCAGCCCAAGACAGGGGGCAACCGGGGAGCTGTTTTTT.

The CDR3 protein is CASSLIGPGVGYTF. For the CDR3, the DNA is TGTGCCAGCAGCCTAATTGGCCCCGGGGTTGGCTACACCTTC. V is TRBV27 and J is TRBJ1-2; D not certain. Germline V gene lookup returns CDR1 MNHEY and CDR2 SMNVEV (reference sequence). The V and J ends lost 6 bases and 7 bases respectively, with 18 bases between them. This CDR3 is built from 14 residues.

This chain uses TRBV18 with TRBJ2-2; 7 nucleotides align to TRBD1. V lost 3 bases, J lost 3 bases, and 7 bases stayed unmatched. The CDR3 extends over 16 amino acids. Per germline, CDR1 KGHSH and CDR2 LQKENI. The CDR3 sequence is CASSPTGDHDTGELFF. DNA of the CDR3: TGTGCCAGCTCACCCACAGGGGATCATGACACCGGGGAGCTGTTTTTT.